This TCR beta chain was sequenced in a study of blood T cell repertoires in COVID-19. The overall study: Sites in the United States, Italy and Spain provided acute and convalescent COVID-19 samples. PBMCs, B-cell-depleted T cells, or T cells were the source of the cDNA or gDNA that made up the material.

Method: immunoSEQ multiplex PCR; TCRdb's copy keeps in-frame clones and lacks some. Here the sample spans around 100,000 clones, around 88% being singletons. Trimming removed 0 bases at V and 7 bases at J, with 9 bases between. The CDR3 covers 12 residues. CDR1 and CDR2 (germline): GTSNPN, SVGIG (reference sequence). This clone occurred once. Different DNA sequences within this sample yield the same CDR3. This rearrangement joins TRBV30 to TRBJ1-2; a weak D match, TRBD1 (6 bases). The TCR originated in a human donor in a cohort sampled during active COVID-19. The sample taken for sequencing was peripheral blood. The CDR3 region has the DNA TGTGCCTGGAGTGTACAGGGACGTGGCTACACCTTC. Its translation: CAWSVQGRGYTF. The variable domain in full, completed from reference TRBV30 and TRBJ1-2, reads SQTIHQWPATLVQPVGSPLSLECTVEGTSNPNLYWYRQAAGRGLQLLFYSVGIGQISSEVPQNLSASRPQDRQFILSSKKLLLSDSGFYLCAWSVQGRGYTFGSGTRLTVV.